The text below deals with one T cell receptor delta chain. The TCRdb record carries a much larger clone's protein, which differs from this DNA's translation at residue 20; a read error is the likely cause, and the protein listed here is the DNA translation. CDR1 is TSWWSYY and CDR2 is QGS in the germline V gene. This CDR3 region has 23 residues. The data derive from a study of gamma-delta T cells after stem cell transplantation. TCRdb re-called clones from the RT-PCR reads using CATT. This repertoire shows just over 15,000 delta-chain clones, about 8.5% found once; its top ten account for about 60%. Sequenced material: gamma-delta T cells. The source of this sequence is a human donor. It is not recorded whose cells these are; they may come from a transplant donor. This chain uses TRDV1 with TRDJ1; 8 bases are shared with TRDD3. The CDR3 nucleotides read TGTGCTCTGCCAGGGGACGGCCCCCTGCCGACCATGGGGGATCCCATCGAGACCGATGAACTCATCTTT. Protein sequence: CALPGDGPLPTMGDPIETDELIF.